This paragraph covers one TCR beta chain sequence. Its antigen is unknown. No much larger clone exists at a distance of one base, and base qualities are not known. This sample's time point label indicates: cycle 2 day 1 (C2D1) of nivolumab. Relapse after autologous stem cell transplantation had occurred in all trial patients, and cohorts A, B and C were distinguished by prior brentuximab vedotin exposure. The trial cohort included 45 to 65 patients with relapsed/refractory classical Hodgkin lymphoma, and each patient had a best overall response of complete response, partial response or progressive disease. Single-agent nivolumab was administered to trial patients in the multi-cohort phase II CheckMate 205 trial. An independent review committee assessed best overall response by applying the 2007 International Working Group response criteria. PBMCs from the trial were collected at three points: immediately before nivolumab initiation (C1D1), and during therapy at cycle 2 day 1 and cycle 4 day 1. Peripheral blood was collected in 8 mL Vacutainer Cell Preparation Tubes, from which PBMCs were isolated by centrifugation and then cryopreserved.

The entry originates in a study of PD-1 blockade in classical Hodgkin lymphoma (dated by TCRdb to 2018 to 2020). Turning to the overall study: Nivolumab dosing was 3 mg/kg intravenously every 2 weeks, continuing until either disease progression or unacceptable toxicity. The study used TCR beta sequencing and CyTOF to define a peripheral blood immune signature of response to PD-1 blockade in classical Hodgkin lymphoma.

Beyond this particular receptor, the publication reports: The study was limited to a single clinical trial cohort, and causes of repertoire differences, possibly disease activity or prior therapy, remained undefined. Trial patients with a complete response had baseline diversity similar to that of newly diagnosed patients, while partial responders and progressors had significantly lower diversity. Baseline TCR diversity was reported to be lower in newly diagnosed patients than in healthy donors and to be lower still in relapsed/refractory patients. A significant rise by C4D1 was seen in CD4+ but not CD8+ TCR diversity (p=0.0027 vs p=0.16), with the rise being most apparent in complete responders (p=0.02). Diversity was lower in patients who began nivolumab less than 1 year after ASCT, so these patients were left out of later analyses to avoid confounding by immune reconstitution.

The germline V gene provides CDR1 MDHEN and CDR2 SYDVKM. Counted from cysteine to phenylalanine, this CDR3 has 14 amino acids. The read is trimmed to its CDR3 DNA, 42 bases read in frame from base 1. V loses 4 bases of germline sequence and J loses 8 bases, and the interval between the two ends is 15 bases. Genomic DNA was isolated using the Qiagen DNeasy kit from unsorted PBMCs as well as from negatively selected CD4+ and CD8+ fractions. Using primers that anneal to V and J segments, immunoSEQ multiplex PCR amplified the TCR beta CDR3 regions. Amplification bias was minimized using a synthetic immune receptor repertoire, and residual bias was removed computationally after sequencing. On the study's bioinformatics: Custom Python scripts were used to quantify repertoire diversity as the Shannon entropy index. Unsorted, CD4+ and CD8+ repertoires were analyzed separately, except in combined analyses where CD4+ and CD8+ sequences were merged in silico. Clonal expansion was defined as at least a 2-fold frequency increase after treatment relative to C1D1, with a pseudocount of 0.5 for undetected baseline clones. Singleton clones were defined as clones with 0 or 1 copy at C1D1, and non-singleton clones were defined as clones with 2 or more copies. By matching protein sequences in sorted samples from the same patient, clones expanded in unsorted samples were annotated as CD4+, CD8+ or unknown. Wilcoxon tests were applied to paired samples to test diversity changes from C1D1 to C4D1. TCRdb took this table from immuneACCESS and kept in-frame rearrangements with V and J called. Such tables lack part of the clones; where checked against another copy, unresolved V genes explain under half of the gap, and the rest is unexplained. Clone size and V and J calls were adopted from that table, with D and trimming inferred from the DNA. In this sample the table shows more than 35,000 clones, about 86% of which occur a single time. The ten largest account for 7% to 8% of the sample.

The sequence is built from TRBV28 and TRBJ2-1, with the D gene too uncertain to name. Sequenced material: peripheral blood mononuclear cells (PBMCs), taken before the second cycle of nivolumab. The TCR originated in a human donor with classical Hodgkin lymphoma. The nucleotides read TGTGCCAGCAGTTATCTTTCCTGGAGCGATGAGCAGTTCTTC. It specifies CASSYLSWSDEQFF.